This T cell receptor beta chain comes out of a study of cytomegalovirus exposure and HLA in healthy donors. The germline gives CDR1 SGHRS, CDR2 YFSETQ. The V gene lost 4 bases and the J gene lost 2 bases, with 16 bases spanning the gap. The CDR3 is 15 amino acids. Whole-study results and caveats: Researchers left out some V segments, among them TRBV6-2 and TRBV6-3, as indistinguishable. Later on, a genetic analysis was performed. It linked a missense variant in DCLRE1C with V- and J-gene trimming of TCR beta.

PCR amplification relied on 60 Vbeta primers (plus 13 Jbeta primers). Measured with immunoSEQ multiplex PCR; TCRdb has only the in-frame clones, and not every one. This repertoire includes roughly 31,000 clones. Turning to this clone: The antigen is not known.

The chain is built from TRBV5-1 and TRBJ2-7; possibly TRBD1 for D (6 bases). This receptor was taken from a man younger than 45 in good health and CMV-seronegative. What was sequenced was PBMCs. Here the CDR3 reads CASSEDPGTPYEQYF. As DNA, the CDR3 is TGCGCCAGCAGCGAAGATCCCGGGACACCCTACGAGCAGTACTTC.